The clone carrying this TCR beta chain was seen more than once but under ten times. This sample was taken from a study of radiotherapy plus CTLA-4 blockade in lung cancer. The table came from immunoSEQ multiplex PCR; TCRdb's copy has only in-frame clones and leaves some out. The sample has about 43,000 clones, roughly 64% seen once. Lung cancer patients with chemo-refractory metastatic non-small-cell disease were given focal radiation plus CTLA-4 blockade with ipilimumab. With 6 bases clipped from V and 6 bases from J, the junction kept 2 bases outside the gene matches. This CDR3 has 12 amino acids. Germline values: CDR1 LNHDA, CDR2 SQIVND (reference sequence).

The source material was peripheral blood, sampled from a patient treated with radiotherapy plus ipilimumab. The J gene is TRBJ1-2, the V gene TRBV19; 9 bases agree with TRBD1. The origin of this receptor is a human donor with non-small cell lung cancer who had a partial response to radiotherapy plus ipilimumab. CDR3 coding DNA: TGTGCCAGTAGACAGGGGGCACATGGCTACACCTTC. This codes for CASRQGAHGYTF.